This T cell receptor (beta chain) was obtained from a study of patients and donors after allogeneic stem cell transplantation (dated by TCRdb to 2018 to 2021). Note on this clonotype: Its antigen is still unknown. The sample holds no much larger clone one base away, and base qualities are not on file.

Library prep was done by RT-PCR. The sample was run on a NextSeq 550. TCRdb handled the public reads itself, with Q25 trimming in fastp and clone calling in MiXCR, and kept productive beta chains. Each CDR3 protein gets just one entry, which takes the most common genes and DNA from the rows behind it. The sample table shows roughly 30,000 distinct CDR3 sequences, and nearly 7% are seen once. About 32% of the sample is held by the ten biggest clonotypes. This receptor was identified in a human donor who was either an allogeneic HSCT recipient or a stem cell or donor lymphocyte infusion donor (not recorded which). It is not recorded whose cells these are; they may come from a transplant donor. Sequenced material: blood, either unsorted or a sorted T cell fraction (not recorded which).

The CDR3 protein: CASSRRYTSNPGELFF. The sequenced DNA is TGCGCCAGCAGCCGAAGATACACAAGCAACCCCGGGGAGCTGTTTTTT. The sequence links TRBV4-3 to TRBJ2-2; the D gene is unclear. The CDR3 runs 16 residues from the cysteine to the phenylalanine. The kept DNA is CDR3 alone, 48 bases in frame from the first base. Trimming at the junction amounts to 4 bases on V and 6 bases on J, and the germline ends lie 18 bases apart. From a lookup of the germline V gene, CDR1 and CDR2 are LGHNA and YSLEER.